This passage covers 14 T cell receptor beta chains from one sample sequenced in a study of T cell responses to AZD1222 COVID-19 vaccine. Sequencing used immunoSEQ multiplex PCR; TCRdb keeps in-frame clones, though not all of them. The table includes 63,000 or so clones, 85% detected once. The sequencing used peripheral blood, collected on day 0 of AZD1222 vaccination. These receptors were taken from an adult in good health.

V gene TRBV21-1 combines with J gene TRBJ1-4; the table calls TRBD1, which could not be checked here. TRBV21-1 has pseudogene status. This CDR3 has 16 residues. CDR3 nucleotides: TGTGCCAGCAGCAAAGCCCCTGACAGTACCGGGGAAAAACTGTTTTTT. Protein sequence: CASSKAPDSTGEKLFF.

The V call is TRBV9, the J call TRBJ2-3; TRBD2 matches at 7 bases. CDR3 length: 15 residues. Germline V CDR1 and CDR2: SGDLS, YYNGEE. Unmatched junction bases numbered 10, after V lost 6 bases and J lost 3 bases. The CDR3 sequence: CASTRSGGGTDTQYF. DNA of the CDR3: TGTGCCAGCACCCGTTCGGGGGGTGGGACAGATACGCAGTATTTT. Filled out from reference TRBV9 and TRBJ2-3, the complete variable domain reads DSGVTQTPKHLITATGQRVTLRCSPRSGDLSVYWYQQSLDQGLQFLIQYYNGEERAKGNILERFSAQQFPDLHSELNLSSLELGDSALYFCASTRSGGGTDTQYFGPGTRLTVL.

The CDR3 spells CAWRRTGGQPYYGYTF. Written as DNA, the CDR3 is TGTGCCTGGAGGAGGACAGGGGGGCAGCCGTACTATGGCTACACCTTC. The chain recombines TRBV30 with TRBJ1-2, with 10 bases fitting TRBD1. Unmatched junction bases numbered 10, after V lost 3 bases and J lost 3 bases. CDR3 size: 16 residues. CDR1 and CDR2 from the germline V gene are GTSNPN and SVGIG (reference sequence).

The J gene is TRBJ2-1, the V gene TRBV28; TRBD1 aligns across 10 bases. CDR3 length equals 15 residues. J gave up 5 bases and V 6 bases, and 7 bases lay outside the gene matches. Germline assignment: CDR1 MDHEN and CDR2 SYDVKM. The CDR3 is CASRGGTGANNEQFF. Written as DNA, the CDR3 is TGTGCCAGCAGAGGGGGGACAGGGGCGAACAATGAGCAGTTCTTC.

As DNA, the CDR3 is TGTGCCAGCAGCCTACAGGGGTACACTGAAGCTTTCTTT. Amino acids: CASSLQGYTEAFF. J is TRBJ1-1 and V is TRBV7-9; 7 bases are shared with TRBD1. V gave up 5 bases and J gave up 3 bases; unmatched junction bases: 3. From germline, CDR1 is SEHNR and CDR2 FQNEAQ (reference sequence). The CDR3 consists of 13 residues. Variable domain in full (rest from reference TRBV7-9 and TRBJ1-1): DTGVSQNPRHKITKRGQNVTFRCDPISEHNRLYWYRQTLGQGPEFLTYFQNEAQLEKSRLLSDRFSAERPKGSFSTLEIQRTEQGDSAMYLCASSLQGYTEAFFGQGTRLTVV.

The J gene is TRBJ2-4, the V gene TRBV2, with 8 bases identical to TRBD2. This CDR3 has 16 residues. V lost 7 bases, J lost 8 bases, and 16 bases stayed unmatched. Germline V gives CDR1 SNHLY, CDR2 FYNNEI. CDR3: CASNGASGPGYDIQYF. In DNA form, the CDR3 reads TGTGCCAGCAATGGGGCTAGCGGGCCGGGTTACGACATTCAGTACTTC. The full variable domain, in which reference TRBV2 and TRBJ2-4 provide the parts outside the CDR3, is EPEVTQTPSHQVTQMGQEVILRCVPISNHLYFYWYRQILGQKVEFLVSFYNNEISEKSEIFDDQFSVERPDGSNFTLKIRSTKLEDSAMYFCASNGASGPGYDIQYFGAGTRLSVL.

V and J are TRBV21-1 and TRBJ2-7. TRBV21-1 represents a pseudogene. CDR3 length equals 13 residues. CDR3 nucleotide sequence: TGTGCCAGCGACGGGCTTCGGGTCTACGAGCAGTACTTC. This sequence encodes CASDGLRVYEQYF.

This rearrangement joins TRBV6-5 to TRBJ2-7, with 9 nucleotides matching TRBD1. Germline lookup yields CDR1 MNHEY and CDR2 SVGAGI. V lost 5 bases to trimming and J lost 4 bases; unmatched junction nucleotides: 6. The CDR3 covers 14 residues. CDR3 region: CASSLGGQGYEQYF. The CDR3 coding sequence is TGTGCCAGCAGTCTCGGGGGACAGGGTTACGAGCAGTACTTC.

This clone was detected once. The chain links TRBV2 to TRBJ1-2, with D maybe TRBD1 (6 bases). Germline V lookup: CDR1 SNHLY, CDR2 FYNNEI. The V gene lost 8 bases and the J gene lost 4 bases, with 20 bases spanning the gap. This CDR3 is 15 amino acids long. In DNA, the CDR3 is TGTGCCAGCGGGGGCCCGACAGGTTTGAGCTATGGCTACACCTTC. Translating gives CASGGPTGLSYGYTF.

This clone occurred a few times. CDR3 nucleotides: TGTGCCAGCAACCCGGGGAGCATGAACACTGAAGCTTTCTTT. Its protein product is CASNPGSMNTEAFF. J is TRBJ1-1 and V is TRBV7-9; no definite D call. Per the germline V gene, CDR1 is SEHNR and CDR2 is FQNEAQ (reference sequence). The germline V and J ends were trimmed by 7 bases and 0 bases, with 12 bases remaining between them. CDR3 size: 14 residues. The whole variable domain, filled in from reference TRBV7-9 and TRBJ1-1, reads DTGVSQNPRHKITKRGQNVTFRCDPISEHNRLYWYRQTLGQGPEFLTYFQNEAQLEKSRLLSDRFSAERPKGSFSTLEIQRTEQGDSAMYLCASNPGSMNTEAFFGQGTRLTVV.

The rearrangement uses TRBV5-1 and TRBJ1-1; maybe TRBD1 (5 bases). Germline lookup yields CDR1 SGHRS and CDR2 YFSETQ. The CDR3 loop spans 14 amino acids. The germline V and J ends were trimmed by 4 bases and 1 base, with 11 bases remaining between them. The CDR3 region has the DNA TGCGCCAGCAGCCCCACGGGACGGAACACTGAAGCTTTCTTT. Translation gives CASSPTGRNTEAFF.

This clone was observed a single time. The chain couples TRBV25-1 to TRBJ2-3; the match to TRBD2 covers 8 bases. Germline CDR1 and CDR2: MGHDK and SYGVNS. This CDR3 is built from 17 residues. V gave up 2 bases and J gave up 2 bases; unmatched junction bases: 9. The CDR3 DNA reads as TGTGCCAGCAGTGAAGGATTCGGACTAGCTTCCACAGATACGCAGTATTTT. Residues: CASSEGFGLASTDTQYF.

The chain is built from TRBV12-5 and TRBJ2-3, with TRBD1 identical over 8 bases. V lost 5 bases to trimming and J lost 4 bases; unmatched junction nucleotides: 8. The V gene's germline CDR1 is LGHNT and CDR2 FRNRAP. The length of the CDR3 is 15 residues. The CDR3 loop reads CASGTGQGLPDTQYF. The CDR3, as DNA: TGTGCTAGTGGTACCGGACAGGGTCTGCCAGATACGCAGTATTTT.

The chain couples TRBV7-9 to TRBJ2-3, with 7 bases aligning to TRBD1. J lost 5 bases, V lost 0 bases, and 2 bases had no gene match. Germline V gives CDR1 SEHNR, CDR2 FQNEAQ (reference sequence). The CDR3 contains 14 residues. The CDR3 loop is CASSLARQGDTQYF. In nucleotides, the CDR3 is TGTGCCAGCAGCTTAGCTCGACAGGGAGATACGCAGTATTTT.